This entry lists 27 T cell receptor beta chains sequenced from one sample in a study of control samples from healthy donors and cancer patients. Some clones are missing from TCRdb's copy, which holds only in-frame ones; the method was immunoSEQ multiplex PCR. The profile shows around 110,000 clones, more than 85% of them singletons. The sample comprised blood. These receptors all come from a man between 25 and 39 years old in good health.

V and J are TRBV15 and TRBJ1-1; perhaps TRBD1 as D (6 bases). CDR1 and CDR2 (germline): LNHNV, YYDKDF (reference sequence). Trimming took off 0 bases at V and 4 bases at J, with 9 bases between the two ends. This CDR3 region has 14 residues. CDR3 in DNA: TGTGCCACCAGCAGAGAACAGGGACTCACTGAAGCTTTCTTT. This translates into CATSREQGLTEAFF.

This chain joins TRBV27 and TRBJ2-7; perhaps TRBD2 as D (5 bases). CDR3 length: 15 residues. V was cut by 0 bases and J by 3 bases, with 12 bases left in between. Germline-derived CDR1 and CDR2 are MNHEY and SMNVEV (reference sequence). The CDR3 DNA reads TGTGCCAGCAGTTTATCTCCCTTTGGGAGCTACGAGCAGTACTTC. It specifies CASSLSPFGSYEQYF.

CDR3 sequence reads: CASSLMTSGGYQGTDTQYF. The DNA of the CDR3 is TGTGCCAGCAGCTTAATGACTAGCGGGGGCTACCAGGGCACAGATACGCAGTATTTT. The chain has TRBV5-5 and TRBJ2-3; TRBD2 agrees at 12 bases. After removal of 2 bases from V and 1 base from J, the junction contained 11 bases not matched to a gene. This CDR3 has 19 amino acids. Germline-derived CDR1 and CDR2 are SGHKS and YYEKEE (reference sequence). The variable domain in full, completed from reference TRBV5-5 and TRBJ2-3, reads DAGVTQSPTHLIKTRGQQVTLRCSPISGHKSVSWYQQVLGQGPQFIFQYYEKEERGRGNFPDRFSARQFPNYSSELNVNALLLGDSALYLCASSLMTSGGYQGTDTQYFGPGTRLTVL.

V usage is TRBV9 and J usage is TRBJ2-3; 10 bases align to TRBD2. Unmatched junction bases numbered 6, after V lost 0 bases and J lost 2 bases. This CDR3 region has 17 residues. CDR1 SGDLS and CDR2 YYNGEE come from the germline V gene. The CDR3 DNA reads TGTGCCAGCAGCGTAGAAGCACTAGCGGGGCACACAGATACGCAGTATTTT. Protein sequence: CASSVEALAGHTDTQYF.

This rearrangement joins TRBV27 to TRBJ2-5; 9 bases map to TRBD1. The V gene's germline CDR1 is MNHEY and CDR2 SMNVEV (reference sequence). Trimming at V came to 5 bases and at J to 0 bases, leaving 7 bases not matched to a gene. This CDR3 is built from 16 residues. CDR3: CASSPSTGGHQETQYF. CDR3 DNA: TGTGCCAGCAGTCCCTCGACAGGGGGACACCAAGAGACCCAGTACTTC.

The CDR3 coding sequence is TGTGCCAGCAGTGACAGGGGGGCTAATGAAAAACTGTTTTTT. Translating it yields CASSDRGANEKLFF. The chain links TRBV2 to TRBJ1-4; TRBD1 agrees at 7 bases. The germline V gene encodes CDR1 SNHLY and CDR2 FYNNEI. This CDR3 is built from 14 residues. Unmatched junction bases numbered 1, after V lost 3 bases and J lost 3 bases.

The chain uses TRBV12-3 or TRBV12-4 and TRBJ2-2; tentative D call: TRBD1 (5 bases). Deletions cut 2 bases from V and 6 bases from J, with 7 bases between. The CDR3 is made up of 13 amino acids. For the CDR3, the DNA is TGTGCCAGCAGTTTACAGGGTTCCGGGGAGCTGTTTTTT. Translating gives CASSLQGSGELFF.

The gene calls are TRBV5-6 and TRBJ1-1; D is uncertain. Germline V gene lookup returns CDR1 SGHDT and CDR2 YYEEEE. The length of the CDR3 is 13 residues. The V gene lost 2 bases and the J gene lost 2 bases, with 7 bases spanning the gap. CDR3: CASSLLRNTEAFF. The CDR3 nucleotides are TGTGCCAGCAGCTTATTGAGAAACACTGAAGCTTTCTTT.

This clone was recorded once. The chain is built from TRBV6-5 and TRBJ2-2; possibly TRBD2 for D (5 bases). The V end lost 6 bases, the J end lost 0 bases, and 8 bases lay between the germline ends. The germline CDR1 and CDR2 sequences are MNHEY and SVGAGI. The CDR3 has 14 amino acids. The CDR3 DNA follows: TGTGCCAGCAGACCGGGATCGAACACCGGGGAGCTGTTTTTT. Its protein is CASRPGSNTGELFF.

The chain is built from TRBV7-2 and TRBJ1-1; D might be TRBD1 (6 bases). V lost 5 bases and J lost 1, with 17 bases in between. CDR3 length: 16 amino acids. Germline V CDR1 and CDR2: SGHTA, FQGNSA. The CDR3 nucleotides read TGTGCCAGCAGCCCCGTAGGGGGAAGGAAGAACACTGAAGCTTTCTTT. Residues: CASSPVGGRKNTEAFF. The full variable domain, with the rest looked up from reference TRBV7-2 and TRBJ1-1, is GAGVSQSPSNKVTEKGKDVELRCDPISGHTALYWYRQSLGQGLEFLIYFQGNSAPDKSGLPSDRFSAERTGGSVSTLTIQRTQQEDSAVYLCASSPVGGRKNTEAFFGQGTRLTVV.

The chain is built from TRBV6-4 and TRBJ2-2; no clear D. The germline CDR1 and CDR2 sequences are MRHNA and SNTAGT. Trimming left V 2 bases short and J 4 bases short, with 8 bases between. This CDR3 comprises 14 residues. The CDR3 is CASSDRASTGELFF. CDR3 nucleotides: TGTGCCAGCAGTGACAGGGCCAGCACCGGGGAGCTGTTTTTT.

This chain uses TRBV6-5 with TRBJ1-3; D gene ambiguous. This CDR3 is 13 amino acids long. Trimming pared 5 bases from V and 2 bases from J, leaving 7 bases between. Per the germline V gene, CDR1 is MNHEY and CDR2 is SVGAGI. CDR3 sequence: CASSRRPGNTIYF. DNA for the CDR3: TGTGCCAGCAGTAGAAGGCCTGGAAACACCATATATTTT.

The rearrangement joins TRBV19 to TRBJ1-4; D is uncertain. The CDR3 runs 15 residues. The germline V gene encodes CDR1 LNHDA and CDR2 SQIVND (reference sequence). V was trimmed by 5 bases and J by 6 bases, leaving 16 bases between them. The chain's CDR3 is CASSPPLDGHEKLFF. The CDR3 coding sequence is TGTGCCAGTAGTCCCCCCTTGGACGGTCATGAAAAACTGTTTTTT. Complete variable domain (other parts from reference TRBV19 and TRBJ1-4): DGGITQSPKYLFRKEGQNVTLSCEQNLNHDAMYWYRQDPGQGLRLIYYSQIVNDFQKGDIAEGYSVSREKKESFPLTVTSAQKNPTAFYLCASSPPLDGHEKLFFGSGTQLSVL.

The V and J genes are TRBV5-6 and TRBJ1-5; D unclear. CDR1 and CDR2 (germline): SGHDT, YYEEEE. This CDR3 has 16 amino acids. Trimming cost V 0 bases and J 10 bases, with 20 bases left between them. CDR3 in DNA: TGTGCCAGCAGCTTGGGGGCGGGCGCCTCAGGTACACCCCAGCATTTT. As protein: CASSLGAGASGTPQHF.

The chain employs TRBV10-1 and TRBJ1-5; no firm D call. Germline CDR1 reads WNHNN; CDR2 reads SYGVQD (reference sequence). Trimming removed 5 bases from V and 6 bases from J, with 5 bases in between. The CDR3 is 11 amino acids. The CDR3 region is CASSLSQPQHF. Here the CDR3 DNA reads TGCGCCAGCAGTTTGAGTCAGCCCCAGCATTTT.

A note on this clone: Other DNA sequences in the same sample also yield this CDR3. The chain employs TRBV11-2 and TRBJ2-1, with TRBD2 as a possible D gene (5 bases). V was trimmed by 5 bases and J by 0 bases, leaving 17 bases between them. From germline, CDR1 is SGHAT and CDR2 FQNNGV. This CDR3 comprises 17 residues. CDR3 loop: CASSRKRLPSSYNEQFF. The CDR3 coding sequence is TGTGCCAGCAGCCGGAAACGACTACCTAGCTCCTACAATGAGCAGTTCTTC. Complete variable domain (other parts from reference TRBV11-2 and TRBJ2-1): EAGVAQSPRYKIIEKRQSVAFWCNPISGHATLYWYQQILGQGPKLLIQFQNNGVVDDSQLPKDRFSAERLKGVDSTLKIQPAKLEDSAVYLCASSRKRLPSSYNEQFFGPGTRLTVL.

In its sample, this clone was seen a few times. V and J are TRBV12-5 and TRBJ2-2; D not certain. This CDR3 has 13 amino acids. Trimming shortened V by 2 bases and J by 5 bases, and 6 bases separated the two germline ends. CDR1 is LGHNT and CDR2 is FRNRAP in the germline V gene. The CDR3 region has the DNA TGTGCTAGTGGTTTGCTGGGGACCGGGGAGCTGTTTTTT. It translates to CASGLLGTGELFF.

This sequence joins TRBV24-1 and TRBJ2-3; 8 positions match TRBD1. V was pared by 4 bases and J by 3 bases, with 8 bases of the junction left unmatched. The CDR3 length is 16 residues. Germline CDR1 KGHDR, CDR2 SFDVKD. CDR3 region: CATSDGQGLSTDTQYF. CDR3 in DNA: TGTGCCACCAGTGACGGACAGGGCTTGTCTACAGATACGCAGTATTTT.

This rearrangement joins TRBV6-5 to TRBJ1-2; D remains ambiguous. V lost 6 bases to trimming and J lost 0 bases, with 14 bases between them. CDR3 length: 15 amino acids. Germline CDR1 is MNHEY and CDR2 is SVGAGI. CDR3 nucleotide sequence: TGTGCCAGCAGCTTAACAGTTGCCTCTAACTATGGCTACACCTTC. Protein product: CASSLTVASNYGYTF.

V usage is TRBV28 and J usage is TRBJ1-5; D is ambiguous. V was clipped by 4 bases and J by 7 bases, with 5 bases between them. Per the germline V gene, CDR1 is MDHEN and CDR2 is SYDVKM. The CDR3 extends over 11 amino acids. CDR3 amino acids: CASSYRQPQHF. In DNA form, the CDR3 reads TGTGCCAGCAGTTACAGACAGCCCCAGCATTTT.

V usage is TRBV6-5 and J usage is TRBJ1-1, with D tentatively TRBD1 (5 bases). The ends were cut back, 6 bases at V and 1 base at J, with 12 bases in the middle. CDR3 length: 14 residues. Germline CDR1 reads MNHEY; CDR2 reads SVGAGI. CDR3 sequence: CASRQRGTNTEAFF. In DNA, the CDR3 is TGTGCCAGCAGGCAACGGGGGACGAACACTGAAGCTTTCTTT.

The chain is built from TRBV28 and TRBJ1-5, with a weak D call TRBD1 (6 bases). V was trimmed by 2 bases and J by 1 base, leaving 21 bases between them. This CDR3 is 19 amino acids long. The germline V gene encodes CDR1 MDHEN and CDR2 SYDVKM. The CDR3 loop is CASSLTRGTPAISNQPQHF. DNA of the CDR3: TGTGCCAGCAGTTTAACAAGGGGGACGCCAGCTATCAGCAATCAGCCCCAGCATTTT.

CDR3 sequence (DNA): TGTGCCAGTAGTATAGGCCAGATGCCCGGGGAGCTGTTTTTT. As protein: CASSIGQMPGELFF. The chain has TRBV19 and TRBJ2-2; D gene unclear. The CDR3 is 14 residues long. The V and J ends lost 1 base and 6 bases respectively, with 9 bases between them. Germline V gene data show CDR1 as LNHDA and CDR2 as SQIVND (reference sequence).

V is TRBV7-9 and J is TRBJ2-2; no definite D call. V lost 10 bases, J lost 4 bases, and 7 bases lay in between. CDR1 and CDR2 (germline): SEHNR, FQNEAQ (reference sequence). The CDR3 has 11 residues. The CDR3 bases are TGTGCCATCTCATCCACCGGGGAGCTGTTTTTT. This codes for CAISSTGELFF.

The chain recombines TRBV29-1 with TRBJ1-1, with 9 bases lining up with TRBD1. The CDR3 extends over 17 amino acids. Germline V gene sequence: CDR1 SQVTM, CDR2 ANQGSEA. The V segment lost 8 bases and the J segment 0 bases; nucleotides outside the gene matches: 16. CDR3 sequence reads: CSLGQAGQGRVNTEAFF. The CDR3 nucleotides read TGCAGCCTAGGCCAGGCGGGACAGGGTAGGGTGAACACTGAAGCTTTCTTT.

This clone was recorded once. This chain joins TRBV9 and TRBJ1-1; D is possibly TRBD1 (5 bases). This CDR3 has 12 amino acids. V lost 2 bases to trimming and J lost 5 bases, with 7 bases between them. Per the germline V gene, CDR1 is SGDLS and CDR2 is YYNGEE. The CDR3 region is CASSVRGTEAFF. Here the CDR3 DNA reads TGTGCCAGCAGCGTTCGGGGGACTGAAGCTTTCTTT.

This rearrangement joins TRBV7-2 to TRBJ2-7; D gene ambiguous. V lost 5 bases and J 7 bases, leaving 15 bases between the germline ends. Germline lookup yields CDR1 SGHTA and CDR2 FQGNSA. This CDR3 contains 13 residues. The DNA for the CDR3 is TGTGCCAGCAGCCTGGCGCCTTCTGGTGAGCAGTACGTC. It specifies CASSLAPSGEQYV.